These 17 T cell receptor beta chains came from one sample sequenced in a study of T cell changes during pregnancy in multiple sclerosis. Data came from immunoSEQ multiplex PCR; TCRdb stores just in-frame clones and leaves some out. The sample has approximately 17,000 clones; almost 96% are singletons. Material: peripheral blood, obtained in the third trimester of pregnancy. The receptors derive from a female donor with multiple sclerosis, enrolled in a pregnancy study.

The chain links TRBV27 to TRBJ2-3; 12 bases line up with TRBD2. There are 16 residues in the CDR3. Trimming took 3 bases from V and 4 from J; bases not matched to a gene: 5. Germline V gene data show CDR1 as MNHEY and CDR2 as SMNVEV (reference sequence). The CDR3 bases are TGTGCCAGCAGTTTCAGGCTAGCGGGAGGGCCAGATACGCAGTATTTT. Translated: CASSFRLAGGPDTQYF.

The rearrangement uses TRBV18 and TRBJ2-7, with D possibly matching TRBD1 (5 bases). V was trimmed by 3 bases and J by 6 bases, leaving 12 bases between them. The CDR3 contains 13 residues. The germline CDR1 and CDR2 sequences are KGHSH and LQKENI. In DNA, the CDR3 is TGTGCCAGCTCACCGACGCGCAGGGCCGAGCAGTACTTC. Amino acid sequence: CASSPTRRAEQYF.

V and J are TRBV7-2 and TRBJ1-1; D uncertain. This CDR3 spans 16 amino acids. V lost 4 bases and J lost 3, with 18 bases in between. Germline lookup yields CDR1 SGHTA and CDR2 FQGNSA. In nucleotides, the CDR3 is TGTGCCAGCAGCTCCAGAGGAAAGCTTTCGGACACTGAAGCTTTCTTT. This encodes CASSSRGKLSDTEAFF.

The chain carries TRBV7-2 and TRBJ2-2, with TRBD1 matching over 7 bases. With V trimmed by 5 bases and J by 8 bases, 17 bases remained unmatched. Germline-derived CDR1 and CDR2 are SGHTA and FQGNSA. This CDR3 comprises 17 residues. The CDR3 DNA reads TGTGCCAGCAGCCCCTTAAGAGGGGGCAATTTACCGGGGGAGCTGTTTTTT. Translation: CASSPLRGGNLPGELFF. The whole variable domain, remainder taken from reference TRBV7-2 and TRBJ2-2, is GAGVSQSPSNKVTEKGKDVELRCDPISGHTALYWYRQSLGQGLEFLIYFQGNSAPDKSGLPSDRFSAERTGGSVSTLTIQRTQQEDSAVYLCASSPLRGGNLPGELFFGEGSRLTVL.

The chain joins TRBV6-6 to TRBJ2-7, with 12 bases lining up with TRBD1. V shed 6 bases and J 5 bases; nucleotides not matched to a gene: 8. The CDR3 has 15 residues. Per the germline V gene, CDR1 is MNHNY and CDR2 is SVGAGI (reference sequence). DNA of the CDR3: TGTGCCAGCAGCACCGGGACAGGGGGCTACAACGAGCAGTACTTC. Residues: CASSTGTGGYNEQYF.

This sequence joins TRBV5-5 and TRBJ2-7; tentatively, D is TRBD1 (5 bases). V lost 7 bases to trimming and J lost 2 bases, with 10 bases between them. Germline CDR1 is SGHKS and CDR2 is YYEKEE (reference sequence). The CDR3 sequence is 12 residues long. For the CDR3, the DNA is TGTGCCAGCGGAGACAGAGCCTACGAGCAGTACTTC. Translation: CASGDRAYEQYF.

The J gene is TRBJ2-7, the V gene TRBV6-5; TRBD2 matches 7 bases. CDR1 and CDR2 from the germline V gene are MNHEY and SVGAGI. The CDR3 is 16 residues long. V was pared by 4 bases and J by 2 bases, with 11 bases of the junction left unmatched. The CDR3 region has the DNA TGTGCCAGCAGTTTTCTGCGACTAGCCTCGACCTACGAGCAGTACTTC. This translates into CASSFLRLASTYEQYF.

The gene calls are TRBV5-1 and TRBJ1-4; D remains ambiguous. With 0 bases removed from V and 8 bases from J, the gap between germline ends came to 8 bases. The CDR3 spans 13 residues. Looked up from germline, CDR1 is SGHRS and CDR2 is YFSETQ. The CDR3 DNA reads TGCGCCAGCAGCTTGGACGGGGAGGAAAAACTGTTTTTT. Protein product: CASSLDGEEKLFF.

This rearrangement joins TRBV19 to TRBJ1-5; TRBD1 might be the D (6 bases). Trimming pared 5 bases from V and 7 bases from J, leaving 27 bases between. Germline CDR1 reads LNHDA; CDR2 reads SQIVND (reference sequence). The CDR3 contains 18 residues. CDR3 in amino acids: CASSAYEQGSWVLQPQHF. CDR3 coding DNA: TGTGCCAGTAGTGCCTACGAACAGGGATCTTGGGTACTACAGCCCCAGCATTTT.

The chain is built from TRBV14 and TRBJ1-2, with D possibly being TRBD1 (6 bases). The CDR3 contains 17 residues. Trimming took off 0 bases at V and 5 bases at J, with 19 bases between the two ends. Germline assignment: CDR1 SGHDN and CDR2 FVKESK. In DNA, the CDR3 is TGTGCCAGCAGCCAAGATTCGGTCCGCGGGGGCCTTTATGGCTACACCTTC. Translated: CASSQDSVRGGLYGYTF.

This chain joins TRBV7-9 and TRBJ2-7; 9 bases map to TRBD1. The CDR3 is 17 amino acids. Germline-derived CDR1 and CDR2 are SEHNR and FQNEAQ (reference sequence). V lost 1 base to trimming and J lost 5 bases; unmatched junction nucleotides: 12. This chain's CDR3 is CASSLGRPGQGSNEQYF. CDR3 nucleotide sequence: TGTGCCAGCAGCTTAGGGCGCCCGGGACAGGGTTCCAACGAGCAGTACTTC.

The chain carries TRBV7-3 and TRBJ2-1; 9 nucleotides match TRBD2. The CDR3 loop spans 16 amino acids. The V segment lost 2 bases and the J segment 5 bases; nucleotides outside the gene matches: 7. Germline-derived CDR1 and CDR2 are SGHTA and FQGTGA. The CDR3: CASSLAGGPGDNEQFF. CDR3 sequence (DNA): TGTGCCAGCAGCTTAGCGGGAGGGCCCGGGGACAATGAGCAGTTCTTC. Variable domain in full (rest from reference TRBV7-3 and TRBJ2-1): GAGVSQTPSNKVTEKGKYVELRCDPISGHTALYWYRQSLGQGPEFLIYFQGTGAADDSGLPNDRFFAVRPEGSVSTLKIQRTERGDSAVYLCASSLAGGPGDNEQFFGPGTRLTVL.

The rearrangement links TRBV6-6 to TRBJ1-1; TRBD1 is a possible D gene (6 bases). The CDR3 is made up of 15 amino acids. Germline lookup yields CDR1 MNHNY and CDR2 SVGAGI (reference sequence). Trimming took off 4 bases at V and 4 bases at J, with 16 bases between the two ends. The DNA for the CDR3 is TGTGCCAGCAGTTCATCGCAGGGGAGAGCCACTGAAGCTTTCTTT. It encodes CASSSSQGRATEAFF.

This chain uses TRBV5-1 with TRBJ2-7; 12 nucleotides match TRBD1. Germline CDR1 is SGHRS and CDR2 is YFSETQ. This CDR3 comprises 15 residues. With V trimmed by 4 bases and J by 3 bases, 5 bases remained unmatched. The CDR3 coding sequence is TGCGCCAGCAGCCTAGGGACAGGGGGCAGCTACGAGCAGTACTTC. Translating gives CASSLGTGGSYEQYF.

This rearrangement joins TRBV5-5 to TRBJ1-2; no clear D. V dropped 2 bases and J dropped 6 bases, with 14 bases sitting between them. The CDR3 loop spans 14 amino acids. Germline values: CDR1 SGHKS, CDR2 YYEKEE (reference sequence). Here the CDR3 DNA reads TGTGCCAGCAGCTTCAACCGGGAGCCGAATGGCTACACCTTC. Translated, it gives CASSFNREPNGYTF. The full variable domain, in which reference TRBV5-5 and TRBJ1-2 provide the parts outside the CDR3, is DAGVTQSPTHLIKTRGQQVTLRCSPISGHKSVSWYQQVLGQGPQFIFQYYEKEERGRGNFPDRFSARQFPNYSSELNVNALLLGDSALYLCASSFNREPNGYTFGSGTRLTVV.

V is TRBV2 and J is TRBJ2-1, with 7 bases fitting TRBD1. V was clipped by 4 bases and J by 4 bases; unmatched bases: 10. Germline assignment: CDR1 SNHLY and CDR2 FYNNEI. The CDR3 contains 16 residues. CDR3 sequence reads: CASSATLGGGYNEQFF. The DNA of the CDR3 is TGTGCCAGCAGTGCAACGTTAGGGGGCGGATACAATGAGCAGTTCTTC.

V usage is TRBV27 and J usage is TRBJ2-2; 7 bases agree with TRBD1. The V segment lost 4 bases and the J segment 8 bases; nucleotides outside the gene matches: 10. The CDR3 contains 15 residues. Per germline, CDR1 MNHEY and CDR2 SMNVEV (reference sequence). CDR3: CASSSGGPGEGELFF. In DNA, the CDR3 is TGTGCCAGCAGTTCAGGGGGACCTGGAGAGGGGGAGCTGTTTTTT.